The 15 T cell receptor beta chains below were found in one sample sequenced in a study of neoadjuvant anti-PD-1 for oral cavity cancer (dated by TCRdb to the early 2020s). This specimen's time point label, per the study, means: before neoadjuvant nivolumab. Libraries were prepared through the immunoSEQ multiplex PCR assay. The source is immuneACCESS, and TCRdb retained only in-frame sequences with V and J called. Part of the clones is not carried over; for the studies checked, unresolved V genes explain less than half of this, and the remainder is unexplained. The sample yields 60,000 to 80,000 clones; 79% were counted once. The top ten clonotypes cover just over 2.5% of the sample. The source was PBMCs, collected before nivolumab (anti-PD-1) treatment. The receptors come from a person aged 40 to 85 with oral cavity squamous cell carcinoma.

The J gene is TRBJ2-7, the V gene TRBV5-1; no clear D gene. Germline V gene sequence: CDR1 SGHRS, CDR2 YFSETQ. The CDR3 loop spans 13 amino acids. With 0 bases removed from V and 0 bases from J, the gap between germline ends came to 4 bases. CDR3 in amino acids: CASSLASSYEQYF. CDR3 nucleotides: TGCGCCAGCAGCTTGGCCAGCTCCTACGAGCAGTACTTC.

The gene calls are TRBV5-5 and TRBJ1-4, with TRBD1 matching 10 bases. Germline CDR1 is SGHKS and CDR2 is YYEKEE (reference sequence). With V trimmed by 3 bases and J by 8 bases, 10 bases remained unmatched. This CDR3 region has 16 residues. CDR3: CASSYSPGQGTEKLFF. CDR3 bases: TGTGCCAGCAGCTACTCCCCGGGACAGGGGACGGAAAAACTGTTTTTT.

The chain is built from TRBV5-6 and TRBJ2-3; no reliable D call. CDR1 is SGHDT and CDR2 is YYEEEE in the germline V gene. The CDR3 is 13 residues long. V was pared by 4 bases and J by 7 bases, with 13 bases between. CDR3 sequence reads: CASSRKGGNTQYF. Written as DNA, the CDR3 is TGTGCCAGCAGCCGGAAGGGCGGAAATACGCAGTATTTT.

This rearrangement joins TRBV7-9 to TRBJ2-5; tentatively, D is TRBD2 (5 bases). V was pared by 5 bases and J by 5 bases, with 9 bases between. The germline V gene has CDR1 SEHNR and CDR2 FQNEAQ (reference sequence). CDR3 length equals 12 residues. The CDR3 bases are TGTGCCAGCAGCCCCAGAGGGGAGACCCAGTACTTC. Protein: CASSPRGETQYF.

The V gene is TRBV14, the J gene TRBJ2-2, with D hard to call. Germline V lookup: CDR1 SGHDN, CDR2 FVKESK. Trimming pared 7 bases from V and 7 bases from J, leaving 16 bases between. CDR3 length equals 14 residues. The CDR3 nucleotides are TGTGCCAGCAAAGACTCTCCTGCTGGCGGGGAGCTGTTTTTT. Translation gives CASKDSPAGGELFF.

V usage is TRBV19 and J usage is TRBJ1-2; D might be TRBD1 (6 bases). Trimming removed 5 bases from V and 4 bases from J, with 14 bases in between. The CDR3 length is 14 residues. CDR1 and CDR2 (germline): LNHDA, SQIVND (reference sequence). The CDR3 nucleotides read TGTGCCAGTAGTCTCAGGGGAAGTGTCTATGGCTACACCTTC. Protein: CASSLRGSVYGYTF. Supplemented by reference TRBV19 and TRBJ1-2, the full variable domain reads DGGITQSPKYLFRKEGQNVTLSCEQNLNHDAMYWYRQDPGQGLRLIYYSQIVNDFQKGDIAEGYSVSREKKESFPLTVTSAQKNPTAFYLCASSLRGSVYGYTFGSGTRLTVV.

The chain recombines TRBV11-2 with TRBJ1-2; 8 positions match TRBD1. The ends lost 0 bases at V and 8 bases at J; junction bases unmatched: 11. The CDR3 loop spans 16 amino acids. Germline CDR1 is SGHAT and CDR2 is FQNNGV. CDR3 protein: CASSLDLGQGPRGYTF. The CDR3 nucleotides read TGTGCCAGCAGCTTAGATCTAGGACAGGGACCCAGGGGCTACACCTTC.

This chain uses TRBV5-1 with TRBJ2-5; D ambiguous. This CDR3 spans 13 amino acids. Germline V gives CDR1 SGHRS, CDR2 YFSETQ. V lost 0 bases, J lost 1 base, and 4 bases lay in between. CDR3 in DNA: TGCGCCAGCAGCTTGGAGGGCCAAGAGACCCAGTACTTC. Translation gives CASSLEGQETQYF.

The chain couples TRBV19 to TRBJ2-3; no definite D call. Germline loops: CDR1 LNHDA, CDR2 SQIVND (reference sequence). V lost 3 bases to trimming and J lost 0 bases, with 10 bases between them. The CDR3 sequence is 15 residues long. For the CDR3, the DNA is TGTGCCAGTAGTATTCCCACCCGTAGCACAGATACGCAGTATTTT. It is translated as CASSIPTRSTDTQYF.

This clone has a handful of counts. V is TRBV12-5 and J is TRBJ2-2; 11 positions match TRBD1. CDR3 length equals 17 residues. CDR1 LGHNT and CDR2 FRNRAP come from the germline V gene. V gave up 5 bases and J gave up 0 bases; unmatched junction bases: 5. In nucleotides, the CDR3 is TGTGCTAGTGGTCCATGGACAGGGGGCGCGAACACCGGGGAGCTGTTTTTT. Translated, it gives CASGPWTGGANTGELFF.

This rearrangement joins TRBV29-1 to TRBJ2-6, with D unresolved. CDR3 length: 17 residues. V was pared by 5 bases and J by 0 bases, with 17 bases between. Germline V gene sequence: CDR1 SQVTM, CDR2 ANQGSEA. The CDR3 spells CSVILGHLSSGANVLTF. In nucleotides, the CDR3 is TGCAGCGTTATACTGGGCCACCTCAGCTCTGGGGCCAACGTCCTGACTTTC.

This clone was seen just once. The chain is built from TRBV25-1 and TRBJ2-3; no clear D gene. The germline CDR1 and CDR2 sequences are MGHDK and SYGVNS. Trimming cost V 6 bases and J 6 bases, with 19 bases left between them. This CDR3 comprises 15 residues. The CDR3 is CASRGGKKDLDTQYF. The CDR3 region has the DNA TGTGCCAGCAGAGGCGGCAAGAAGGATTTGGATACGCAGTATTTT. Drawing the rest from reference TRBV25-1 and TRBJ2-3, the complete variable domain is EADIYQTPRYLVIGTGKKITLECSQTMGHDKMYWYQQDPGMELHLIHYSYGVNSTEKGDLSSESTVSRIRTEHFPLTLESARPSHTSQYLCASRGGKKDLDTQYFGPGTRLTVL.

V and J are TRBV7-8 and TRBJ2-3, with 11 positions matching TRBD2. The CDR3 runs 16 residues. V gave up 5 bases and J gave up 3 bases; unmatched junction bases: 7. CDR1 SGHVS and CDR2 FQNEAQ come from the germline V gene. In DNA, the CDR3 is TGTGCCAGCAGCCCACCTAGCGGGGGGCTTACAGATACGCAGTATTTT. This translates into CASSPPSGGLTDTQYF. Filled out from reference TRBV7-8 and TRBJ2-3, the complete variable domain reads GAGVSQSPRYKVAKRGQDVALRCDPISGHVSLFWYQQALGQGPEFLTYFQNEAQLDKSGLPSDRFFAERPEGSVSTLKIQRTQQEDSAVYLCASSPPSGGLTDTQYFGPGTRLTVL.

CDR3 nucleotide sequence: TGTGCCAGCAGCTCTAGGGACTCTATTAACACCATATATTTT. Residues: CASSSRDSINTIYF. V and J are TRBV7-9 and TRBJ1-3, with D perhaps TRBD1 (5 bases). The germline V gene encodes CDR1 SEHNR and CDR2 FQNEAQ (reference sequence). The CDR3 loop spans 14 amino acids. Between the trimmed V and J ends, which lost 4 bases and 7 bases, there was a span of 14 bases.

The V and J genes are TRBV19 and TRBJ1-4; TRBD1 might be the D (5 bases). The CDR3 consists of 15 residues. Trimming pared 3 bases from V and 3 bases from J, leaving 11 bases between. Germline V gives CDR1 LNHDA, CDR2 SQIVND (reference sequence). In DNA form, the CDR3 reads TGTGCCAGTAGTATCGGGGGAAAACCTAATGAAAAACTGTTTTTT. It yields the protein CASSIGGKPNEKLFF.